This passage covers 25 T cell receptor beta chains from one sample sequenced in a study of tumor-infiltrating lymphocytes in primary liver carcinoma. TCR beta cDNA was reverse-transcribed from about 0.45 ug of total RNA. The reaction used a constant-region primer and ProtoScript II reverse transcriptase. It was through three nested multiplex PCR rounds of slightly modified ARM-PCR that TCR beta libraries arose. Investigators reported that the first two PCR rounds, at 10 cycles each, used TRBV1-TRBV30 forward primers with a C-beta reverse primer. TCRdb re-analysed the multiplex PCR reads in MiXCR, keeping a single row per CDR3 protein. The data hold around 54,000 distinct CDR3 sequences, with roughly 77% observed a single time. Joint extraction of RNA and DNA used 20-30 mg of bulk tissue that was unsorted. The sequenced material came from liver tumor tissue from sampling region 2. As for subset: tumor region T2, inferior pole. These receptors came from a middle-aged man with primary liver carcinoma and hepatitis B virus infection.

This clonotype came up many times. The chain carries TRBV4-1 and TRBJ2-1; D unclear. The CDR3 totals 15 residues. Germline V gene sequence: CDR1 MGHRA, CDR2 YSYEKL. With 1 base removed from V and 2 bases from J, the gap between germline ends came to 9 bases. CDR3 DNA: TGCGCCAGCAGCCAAGGGGAACCCCCCTACAATGAGCAGTTCTTC. Protein product: CASSQGEPPYNEQFF.

Concerning this clonotype: The CDR3 ends on some other residue instead of the conserved phenylalanine or tryptophan, so this is likely a read error. This chain connects TRBV5-1 to TRBJ1-2; tentatively, D is TRBD1 (6 bases). V lost 4 bases and J lost 7, with 11 bases in between. CDR1 is SGHRS, CDR2 YFSETQ, per germline. The CDR3 sequence is 12 residues long. CDR3 coding DNA: TGCGCCAGCAGCCCACAGGGTACTGGCTACACCATC. Protein sequence: CASSPQGTGYTI.

The rearrangement uses TRBV7-2 and TRBJ2-3; D is unresolved. The CDR3 extends over 12 amino acids. With 2 bases removed from V and 6 bases from J, the gap between germline ends came to 6 bases. Germline CDR1 and CDR2: SGHTA and FQGNSA. This CDR3 is CASSLYGDTQYF. Here the CDR3 DNA reads TGTGCCAGCAGCTTATACGGGGATACGCAGTATTTT.

Notes on this clonotype: This is likely a read error, given that the CDR3 carries no conserved phenylalanine or tryptophan at its end. The rearrangement joins TRBV6-5 to TRBJ2-7; D remains unclear. V was shortened by 8 bases and J by 3 bases, with 8 bases between the two germline ends. In germline, CDR1 is MNHEY, CDR2 SVGAGI. The CDR3 is made up of 11 amino acids. CDR3 nucleotide sequence: TGTGCCAGCCGAGTTCTCTACGAGCAGTACTTA. This codes for CASRVLYEQYL.

The sample holds a few counts of this clonotype. DNA of the CDR3: TGTGCCAGCAGTGAGTACAGGAACACCGGGGAGCTGTTTTTT. Protein: CASSEYRNTGELFF. The V gene is TRBV25-1, the J gene TRBJ2-2; D remains ambiguous. Looked up from germline, CDR1 is MGHDK and CDR2 is SYGVNS. Trimming removed 3 bases at V and 1 base at J, with 6 bases between. This CDR3 contains 14 residues.

To note about this clonotype: The conserved phenylalanine or tryptophan normally closing the CDR3 is absent here, so this likely arose from a read error. The chain combines TRBV12-3 or TRBV12-4 with TRBJ2-7; TRBD1 agrees at 7 bases. This CDR3 contains 16 residues. The V gene end was trimmed by 1 base and the J gene end by 4 bases; junction bases not matched to a gene: 10. CDR3 amino acids: CASSLGTETGRYEQYY. CDR3 nucleotide sequence: TGTGCCAGCAGTTTAGGAACCGAGACAGGGAGATACGAGCAGTACTAC.

Remarks on this clonotype: Here the CDR3 omits its conserved ending phenylalanine or tryptophan, so a read error is the likely source. The chain employs TRBV6-1 and TRBJ2-7, with TRBD1 identical over 11 bases. Germline CDR1 and CDR2: MNHNS and SASEGT. The CDR3 spans 16 residues. The CDR3 spells CASSDNEGQGVREQYL. CDR3 bases: TGTGCAAGCAGTGATAACGAGGGACAGGGGGTTCGCGAGCAGTACTTG.

The chain links TRBV29-1 to TRBJ1-2; D not resolved. V was trimmed by 8 bases and J by 4 bases, leaving 14 bases between them. Germline loops: CDR1 SQVTM, CDR2 ANQGSEA. This CDR3 spans 12 amino acids. CDR3 in DNA: TGCAGCATGTCGTCTGGGAGCTATGGCTACACCTTC. Protein product: CSMSSGSYGYTF.

This chain links TRBV5-4 with TRBJ2-1; no definite D call. This CDR3 has 17 amino acids. Germline lookup yields CDR1 SGHNT and CDR2 YYREEE (reference sequence). Trimming removed 6 bases from V and 8 bases from J, with 27 bases in between. Here the CDR3 reads CASTSVGTGRAADEQFF. The CDR3, as DNA: TGTGCCAGCACCAGTGTGGGCACCGGCCGCGCAGCCGATGAGCAGTTCTTC.

The J gene is TRBJ1-4, the V gene TRBV5-1; TRBD1 is a possible D gene (5 bases). The V end lost 3 bases, the J end lost 7 bases, and 28 bases lay between the germline ends. In germline, CDR1 is SGHRS, CDR2 YFSETQ. CDR3 length equals 19 residues. CDR3 bases: TGCGCCAGCAGCTCGGGTGTCTTAGGGCCGGGACGGGACGGTGAAAAACTGTTTTTT. This codes for CASSSGVLGPGRDGEKLFF.

With regard to this clonotype: Its ends do not fully match the called genes, so a read error is possible. The CDR3 coding sequence is TGTCCCAGCAACTTGGGGTACACTGAAGCTTTCTTT. This gives the protein CPSNLGYTEAFF. The chain uses TRBV11-2 and TRBJ1-1; D not resolved. Per the germline V gene, CDR1 is SGHAT and CDR2 is FQNNGV. CDR3 size: 12 residues.

In its sample, this clonotype was seen many times. This CDR3 is CASSLDLGADTQYF. DNA of the CDR3: TGTGCCAGCAGCTTAGATTTGGGAGCAGATACGCAGTATTTT. This chain connects TRBV7-8 to TRBJ2-3, with a tentative D call TRBD2 (5 bases). Per germline, CDR1 SGHVS and CDR2 FQNEAQ. V was trimmed by 1 base and J by 4 bases, leaving 9 bases between them. There are 14 residues in the CDR3.

For this clonotype: Compared with germline, one end of the junction differs, possibly owing to a read error. This chain links TRBV28 with TRBJ2-7; D gene unclear. This CDR3 is 12 amino acids long. Germline V gene lookup returns CDR1 MDHEN and CDR2 SYDVKM. The CDR3 here is CTSARVPCEQYF. DNA of the CDR3: TGTACCAGCGCGCGCGTCCCCTGCGAGCAGTACTTC. Full variable domain (outside the CDR3, taken from reference TRBV28 and TRBJ2-7): DVKVTQSSRYLVKRTGEKVFLECVQDMDHENMFWYRQDPGLGLRLIYFSYDVKMKEKGDIPEGYSVSREKKERFSLILESASTNQTSMYLCTSARVPCEQYFGPGTRLTVT.

CDR3 DNA: TGTGCCAGCAGTGTCCTCTCCACCGGGGGCGGCGATGAGCAGTTCTTC. It is translated as CASSVLSTGGGDEQFF. V gene TRBV6-1 combines with J gene TRBJ2-1; D may match TRBD1 or TRBD2 (6 bases each). This CDR3 spans 16 amino acids. V lost 4 bases to trimming and J lost 8 bases, with 21 bases between them. Germline loops: CDR1 MNHNS, CDR2 SASEGT.

About this clonotype: This sequence may be a read error, since a much larger clone differs from it by one base. This sequence joins TRBV7-9 and TRBJ1-3; D uncertain. Germline lookup yields CDR1 SEHNR and CDR2 FQNEAQ (reference sequence). The CDR3 loop spans 14 amino acids. CDR3 in amino acids: CASTLSWSGNTIYF. In nucleotides, the CDR3 is TGTGCCAGCACCTTATCTTGGTCTGGAAACACCATATATTTT.

With regard to this clonotype: At one end, the junction sequence differs from germline, possibly due to a read error. The V gene is TRBV6-5, the J gene TRBJ2-6, with TRBD1 matching over 8 bases. The CDR3 has 19 residues. Germline CDR1 reads MNHEY; CDR2 reads SVGAGI. The CDR3 loop reads CACSSPMDRVTTGANVLTF. The CDR3, as DNA: TGTGCCTGCAGTTCCCCCATGGACAGGGTTACGACCGGGGCCAACGTCCTGACTTTC.

Notes on this clonotype: The junction and the germline gene differ at one end; a read error may be behind it. V and J are TRBV7-9 and TRBJ2-7; 8 bases fit TRBD1. CDR3 length: 14 residues. The germline V gene encodes CDR1 SEHNR and CDR2 FQNEAQ (reference sequence). CDR3 loop: CVSSLTGGGYEQYF. CDR3 in DNA: TGTGTCAGCAGTCTCACAGGGGGTGGCTATGAGCAGTACTTC. The entire variable domain, with the rest obtained from reference TRBV7-9 and TRBJ2-7, is as follows: DTGVSQNPRHKITKRGQNVTFRCDPISEHNRLYWYRQTLGQGPEFLTYFQNEAQLEKSRLLSDRFSAERPKGSFSTLEIQRTEQGDSAMYLCVSSLTGGGYEQYFGPGTRLTVT.

The gene calls are TRBV6-1 and TRBJ1-2; TRBD1 agrees at 8 bases. Germline values: CDR1 MNHNS, CDR2 SASEGT. The V gene end was trimmed by 10 bases and the J gene end by 3 bases; junction bases not matched to a gene: 10. This CDR3 has 14 amino acids. CDR3 region: CATLTTGADYGYTF. CDR3 nucleotides: TGTGCCACTCTCACGACAGGGGCGGACTATGGCTACACCTTC.

As concerns this clonotype: A junction end diverges from the germline sequence, so it may reflect a read error. The rearrangement joins TRBV11-2 to TRBJ1-4, with D possibly matching TRBD1 (6 bases). Germline V gene lookup returns CDR1 SGHAT and CDR2 FQNNGV. The CDR3 totals 17 residues. CDR3 in amino acids: CASILVATGPVNERLFF. The CDR3 DNA follows: TGTGCCAGCATCTTAGTCGCGACAGGCCCCGTCAATGAAAGACTGTTTTTT.

The chain couples TRBV5-1 to TRBJ2-1; 8 bases fit TRBD1. Germline V gives CDR1 SGHRS, CDR2 YFSETQ. Trimming removed 0 bases from V and 11 bases from J; junction bases left unmatched: 4. The CDR3 is made up of 13 amino acids. Here the CDR3 DNA reads TGCGCCAGCAGCTTGGCAGGGGGCATCCAGCAGTTCTTC. Encoded protein: CASSLAGGIQQFF.

About this clonotype itself: A read error is possible here, since a much larger clone lies one base away. This sequence joins TRBV28 and TRBJ2-3, with D possibly matching TRBD2 (6 bases). The germline gives CDR1 MDHEN, CDR2 SYDVKM. CDR3 size: 13 residues. Between the trimmed V and J ends, which lost 8 bases and 2 bases, there was a span of 11 bases. In DNA form, the CDR3 reads TGTGCCAGCGGTCAGGGACTCACAGATACGCAGTATTTT. Translated, it gives CASGQGLTDTQYF.

In its sample, this clonotype was seen a few times. The chain joins TRBV11-1 to TRBJ2-1, with 8 positions matching TRBD2. The CDR3 runs to 17 residues. Looked up from germline, CDR1 is SGHAT and CDR2 is FQDESV (reference sequence). In nucleotides, the CDR3 is TGTGCTAGTAGCCTGGGACTAGAGGGAGAAGTTGACAATGAGCAGTTCTTC. Its translation is CASSLGLEGEVDNEQFF.

About this clonotype itself: It is unclear where the CDR3 begins or ends on the DNA, so no DNA is shown, and the CDR3 is as TCRdb lists it. The chain has TRBV11-2 and TRBJ2-2; the table calls TRBD1, which could not be checked here. 15 amino acids form the CDR3, both terminal residues included. Per germline, CDR1 SGHAT and CDR2 FQNNGV. The CDR3 spells CAISLVGRGTGELFF.

With respect to this clonotype: The CDR3 does not close with the conserved phenylalanine or tryptophan, likely indicating a read error. V is TRBV6-1 and J is TRBJ2-7, with 8 bases that match TRBD1. Germline V lookup: CDR1 MNHNS, CDR2 SASEGT. This CDR3 has 13 amino acids. Trimming at V came to 11 bases and at J to 4 bases, leaving 10 bases not matched to a gene. The CDR3 region has the DNA TGTGCCGGACCATTAGACAGGGGTTACGAGCAGTACTTA. It specifies CAGPLDRGYEQYL.

Concerning this clonotype itself: The conserved final phenylalanine or tryptophan is absent from the CDR3, which likely points to a read error. The gene calls are TRBV11-2 and TRBJ2-1; D gene uncertain. CDR3 length equals 13 residues. Germline CDR1 reads SGHAT; CDR2 reads FQNNGV. The CDR3 DNA reads as TGTGCATGCAGCTTAAATGATGCCTATGAGCAGTTCTCC. It is translated as CACSLNDAYEQFS.